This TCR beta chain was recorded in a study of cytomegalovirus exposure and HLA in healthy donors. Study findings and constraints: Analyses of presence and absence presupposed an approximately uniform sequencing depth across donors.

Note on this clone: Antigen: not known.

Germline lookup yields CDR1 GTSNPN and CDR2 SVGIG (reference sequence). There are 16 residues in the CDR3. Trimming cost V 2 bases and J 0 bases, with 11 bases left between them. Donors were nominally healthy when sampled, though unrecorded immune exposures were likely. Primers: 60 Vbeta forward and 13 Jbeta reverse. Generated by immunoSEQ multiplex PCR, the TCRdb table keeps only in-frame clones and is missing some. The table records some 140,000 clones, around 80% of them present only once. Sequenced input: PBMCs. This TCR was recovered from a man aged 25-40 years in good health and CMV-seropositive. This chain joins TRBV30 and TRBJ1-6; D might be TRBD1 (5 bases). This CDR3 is CAWSRGKSSYNSPLHF. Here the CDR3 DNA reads TGTGCCTGGAGTAGGGGCAAAAGCTCCTATAATTCACCCCTCCACTTT.